What follows are 22 T cell receptor beta chains derived from one specimen sequenced in a study of shared clonotypes between healthy human individuals. Libraries were prepared by immunoSEQ multiplex PCR; TCRdb keeps only in-frame clonotypes and omits some of them. The data show almost 750,000 clones, just under 75% seen once. Material: memory CD4+ T cells sorted from blood. Subset denoted: CD45RA-negative fraction. Receptors were obtained from a woman aged 25-40 years in good health.

The V and J genes are TRBV11-2 and TRBJ2-7; 11 nucleotides line up with TRBD2. The germline CDR1 and CDR2 sequences are SGHAT and FQNNGV. With 5 bases clipped from V and 2 bases from J, the junction kept 8 bases outside the gene matches. This CDR3 spans 16 amino acids. CDR3 in amino acids: CASSPTTSGVTYEQYF. CDR3 DNA: TGTGCCAGCAGCCCCACGACTAGCGGGGTCACCTACGAGCAGTACTTC.

V is TRBV27 and J is TRBJ2-7; D gene unclear. Between the trimmed V and J ends, which lost 5 bases and 4 bases, there was a span of 12 bases. CDR3 length: 13 residues. Germline CDR1 MNHEY, CDR2 SMNVEV (reference sequence). CDR3 residues: CASSPLTSYEQYF. The DNA of the CDR3 is TGTGCCAGCAGTCCCCTAACGAGTTACGAGCAGTACTTC.

The rearrangement joins TRBV25-1 to TRBJ2-2, with TRBD2 identical over 15 bases. CDR1 and CDR2 from the germline V gene are MGHDK and SYGVNS. CDR3 length: 18 residues. With V trimmed by 8 bases and J by 5 bases, 12 bases remained unmatched. The CDR3 sequence: CASYAGTSGRRGTGELFF. CDR3 sequence (DNA): TGTGCCAGCTATGCCGGGACTAGCGGGAGGAGGGGGACCGGGGAGCTGTTTTTT.

The J gene is TRBJ1-1, the V gene TRBV6-6; D unclear. The germline V gene has CDR1 MNHNY and CDR2 SVGAGI (reference sequence). There are 15 residues in the CDR3. Trimming cost V 2 bases and J 0 bases, with 10 bases left between them. DNA for the CDR3: TGTGCCAGCAGTTACGATGTATCAGTGAACACTGAAGCTTTCTTT. As protein: CASSYDVSVNTEAFF.

This clone has just a few counts. The chain recombines TRBV4-2 with TRBJ2-2, with 9 bases that match TRBD2. Trimming at V came to 1 base and at J to 7 bases, leaving 4 bases not matched to a gene. There are 15 residues in the CDR3. Germline CDR1 reads LGHNA; CDR2 reads YNFKEQ. The CDR3 is CASSQGASGDGELFF. CDR3 nucleotides: TGTGCCAGCAGCCAAGGAGCTAGCGGGGACGGGGAGCTGTTTTTT.

The rearrangement uses TRBV28 and TRBJ1-3, with 8 positions matching TRBD1. This CDR3 has 18 amino acids. V gave up 3 bases and J gave up 4 bases; unmatched junction bases: 14. CDR1 MDHEN and CDR2 SYDVKM come from the germline V gene. DNA for the CDR3: TGTGCCAGCAGTTTGGGAGCAGGGGGCGCGGGTTCAGGAAACACCATATATTTT. Its protein is CASSLGAGGAGSGNTIYF.

The J gene is TRBJ1-1, the V gene TRBV11-2; tentative D call: TRBD1 (5 bases). The CDR3 has 17 amino acids. CDR1 SGHAT and CDR2 FQNNGV come from the germline V gene. Trimming removed 5 bases at V and 1 base at J, with 20 bases between. CDR3 region: CASSLGSFRVGNTEAFF. DNA of the CDR3: TGTGCCAGCAGCCTCGGTTCGTTCAGGGTCGGGAACACTGAAGCTTTCTTT.

This clone was seen once. Other DNA sequences in the same sample also yield this CDR3. CDR3 DNA: TGTGCCAGCAGCTTAACAGGGGGCGGCTATGGCTACACCTTC. As protein: CASSLTGGGYGYTF. V gene TRBV7-3 combines with J gene TRBJ1-2; TRBD1 agrees at 7 bases. The germline V gene encodes CDR1 SGHTA and CDR2 FQGTGA. The CDR3 runs to 14 residues. V lost 0 bases, J lost 4 bases, and 2 bases stayed unmatched.

The chain employs TRBV6-5 and TRBJ1-1; D is ambiguous. CDR1 and CDR2 (germline): MNHEY, SVGAGI. Trimming left V 6 bases short and J 2 bases short, with 16 bases between. This CDR3 is built from 15 residues. The CDR3 DNA follows: TGTGCCAGCAGACTCCCCCTACGCCGAAACACTGAAGCTTTCTTT. Amino acid sequence: CASRLPLRRNTEAFF.

This sequence joins TRBV19 and TRBJ2-5, with D tentatively TRBD1 or TRBD2 (5 bases each). V was cut by 5 bases and J by 1 base, with 11 bases left in between. Looked up from germline, CDR1 is LNHDA and CDR2 is SQIVND (reference sequence). This CDR3 is 14 amino acids long. The CDR3 DNA reads as TGTGCCAGTAGTTTCGGGGCACTCCAAGAGACCCAGTACTTC. Translating gives CASSFGALQETQYF.

The chain couples TRBV29-1 to TRBJ1-1, with 7 bases fitting TRBD1. Per germline, CDR1 SQVTM and CDR2 ANQGSEA. The ends lost 6 bases at V and 2 bases at J; junction bases unmatched: 6. The CDR3 runs to 13 residues. The CDR3 DNA reads TGCAGCGTGGCCGGGACAGTAAACACTGAAGCTTTCTTT. Its translation is CSVAGTVNTEAFF.

The chain carries TRBV7-2 and TRBJ1-5; maybe TRBD1 (6 bases). Looked up from germline, CDR1 is SGHTA and CDR2 is FQGNSA. The V end lost 5 bases, the J end lost 0 bases, and 11 bases lay between the germline ends. This CDR3 is built from 15 residues. The CDR3 bases are TGTGCCAGCAGCCGGACAGACCTTAGCAATCAGCCCCAGCATTTT. Protein: CASSRTDLSNQPQHF.

This sequence joins TRBV27 and TRBJ1-5, with TRBD1 identical over 8 bases. CDR1 and CDR2 (germline): MNHEY, SMNVEV (reference sequence). V lost 3 bases and J lost 7; bases outside the gene matches: 8. The CDR3 runs to 15 residues. DNA for the CDR3: TGTGCCAGCAGTTTCACCCCCCGGACAGGGCAGCCCCAGCATTTT. It specifies CASSFTPRTGQPQHF.

This chain connects TRBV4-2 to TRBJ1-1; 9 nucleotides line up with TRBD1. Per germline, CDR1 LGHNA and CDR2 YNFKEQ. This CDR3 has 15 amino acids. Germline trimming cut 4 bases from V and 5 bases from J; bases unmatched to any gene: 8. CDR3 nucleotides: TGTGCCAGCAGCCCGCGGGACAGGGAAAGAACTGAAGCTTTCTTT. It translates to CASSPRDRERTEAFF.

The V and J genes are TRBV30 and TRBJ2-5; no definite D call. With the DNA end fitting TRBJ2-7 better, the J assignment may be wrong. This CDR3 has 14 amino acids. CDR1 is GTSNPN and CDR2 is SVGIG in the germline V gene (reference sequence). The CDR3 DNA follows: TGTGCCTGGAGTCACCTTGCTGGTTCGCTCGAGCAGTACTTC. Amino acids: CAWSHLAGSLEQYF.

The sample holds many counts of this clone. This chain links TRBV10-3 with TRBJ1-1; D not resolved. This CDR3 comprises 15 residues. Germline V gene sequence: CDR1 ENHRY, CDR2 SYGVKD. V gave up 3 bases and J gave up 0 bases, with 11 bases separating them. DNA of the CDR3: TGTGCCATCAGTGAAATTTCTGGCATGAACACTGAAGCTTTCTTT. Residues: CAISEISGMNTEAFF.

The DNA for the CDR3 is TGTGCCAGCAGCCCCGGACAGGGGAACTATGGCTACACCTTC. Its translation: CASSPGQGNYGYTF. J is TRBJ1-2 and V is TRBV7-9; TRBD1 agrees at 9 bases. Trimming cost V 5 bases and J 2 bases; bases outside gene matches: 3. Germline V gene sequence: CDR1 SEHNR, CDR2 FQNEAQ (reference sequence). The CDR3 sequence is 14 residues long. Variable domain in full (rest from reference TRBV7-9 and TRBJ1-2): DTGVSQNPRHKITKRGQNVTFRCDPISEHNRLYWYRQTLGQGPEFLTYFQNEAQLEKSRLLSDRFSAERPKGSFSTLEIQRTEQGDSAMYLCASSPGQGNYGYTFGSGTRLTVV.

Concerning this clone: A much larger clone differs from this one at a single base, so this may be a read error. The gene calls are TRBV11-3 and TRBJ1-1, with no clear D. This CDR3 region has 13 residues. Per the germline V gene, CDR1 is SGHNT and CDR2 is YENEEA. DNA of the CDR3: TGTACCAGCAGCTCCCAGAGGGACACTGAAGCTTTCTTT. The encoded protein is CTSSSQRDTEAFF.

The chain is built from TRBV19 and TRBJ2-7; D perhaps matches TRBD1 (5 bases). CDR3 length: 13 residues. CDR1 is LNHDA, CDR2 SQIVND, per germline (reference sequence). Trimming pared 5 bases from V and 1 base from J, leaving 9 bases between. The CDR3 coding sequence is TGTGCCAGTAGTGACAGTCGTTCCTACGAGCAGTACTTC. Translating gives CASSDSRSYEQYF.

This clone was counted a few times. This sequence joins TRBV2 and TRBJ2-5; D remains unclear. The CDR3 length is 9 residues. Trimming stripped 8 bases from V and 4 bases from J, with 2 bases between. In germline, CDR1 is SNHLY, CDR2 FYNNEI. The CDR3 loop reads CASGETQYF. In DNA, the CDR3 is TGTGCCAGCGGAGAGACCCAGTACTTC.

V usage is TRBV7-9 and J usage is TRBJ1-2, with 8 bases identical to TRBD1. The germline V gene encodes CDR1 SEHNR and CDR2 FQNEAQ (reference sequence). Germline trimming cut 5 bases from V and 8 bases from J; bases unmatched to any gene: 7. This CDR3 contains 13 residues. CDR3 amino acids: CASSPDRVEGYTF. Written as DNA, the CDR3 is TGTGCCAGCAGCCCGGACAGGGTTGAAGGCTACACCTTC.

The chain links TRBV7-8 to TRBJ2-1; unclear D gene. This CDR3 is built from 14 residues. CDR1 is SGHVS and CDR2 is FQNEAQ in the germline V gene. Trimming pared 4 bases from V and 3 bases from J, leaving 10 bases between. The CDR3 nucleotides read TGTGCCAGCAGCTCGCTAGGCCACTACAATGAGCAGTTCTTC. As protein: CASSSLGHYNEQFF.